The present T cell receptor (beta chain) was sequenced within a study of T cells after somatic rescue of genetic block. The CDR3 totals 13 residues. From germline, CDR1 is SGHNT and CDR2 YENEEA. Trimming cost V 4 bases and J 7 bases, with 11 bases left between them. Clones were read by immunoSEQ multiplex PCR, and TCRdb kept only the in-frame ones, dropping some. This table holds under 150,000 clones, 80% to 95% found once. The V call is TRBV11-3, the J call TRBJ2-1, with D uncertain. This receptor was taken from a woman in her late teens or twenties. The sequenced material came from peripheral blood mononuclear cells (PBMCs). In DNA, the CDR3 is TGTGCCAGCAGCTCTTTGGCCTTAAATGAGCAGTTCTTC. Its translation: CASSSLALNEQFF.